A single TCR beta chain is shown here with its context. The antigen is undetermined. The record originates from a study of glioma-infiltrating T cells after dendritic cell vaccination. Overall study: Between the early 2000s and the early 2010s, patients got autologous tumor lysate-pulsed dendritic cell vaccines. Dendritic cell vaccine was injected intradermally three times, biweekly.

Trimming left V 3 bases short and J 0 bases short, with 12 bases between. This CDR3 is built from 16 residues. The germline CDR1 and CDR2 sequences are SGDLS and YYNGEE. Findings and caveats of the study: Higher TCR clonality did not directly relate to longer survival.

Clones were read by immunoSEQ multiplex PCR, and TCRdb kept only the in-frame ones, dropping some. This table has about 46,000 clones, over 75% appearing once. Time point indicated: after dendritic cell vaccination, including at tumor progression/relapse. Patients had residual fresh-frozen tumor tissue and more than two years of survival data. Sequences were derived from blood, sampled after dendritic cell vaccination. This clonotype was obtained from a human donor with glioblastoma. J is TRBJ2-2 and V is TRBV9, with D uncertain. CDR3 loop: CASSARVRANTGELFF. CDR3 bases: TGTGCCAGCAGCGCCCGCGTACGGGCGAACACCGGGGAGCTGTTTTTT.